These 8 T cell receptor beta chains were all obtained from the same sample, sequenced in a study of CXCR3-negative and CXCR3-positive naive CD8 T cells. Overall study findings and caveats: Naive CXCR3-positive cells had TRB CDR3s more hydrophobic than those of CXCR3-negative naive cells.

The libraries of TRB cDNA were prepared using 5' RACE with UMI labels. For each CDR3 protein, TCRdb gives one entry from its re-call of the 5' RACE reads, without DNA. Seen in this sample are 90,000 to 100,000 distinct CDR3 sequences; the ten most common clones hold approximately 1.1%. Antigens for these TCRs are unknown. The sequenced sample was naive CXCR3+ CD8+ T cells from blood. Subset defined: CD45RO-CCR7+CD27+CD95- naive CD8+ T cells expressing CXCR3 (TNR3+). The receptors originated from a human donor in good health. Some clones in this sample may be carry-over from other donors' samples.

The chain recombines TRBV29-1 with TRBJ2-7. CDR1 is SQVTM and CDR2 is ANQGSEA in the germline V gene. The CDR3 totals 12 residues. The CDR3 sequence: CSVDSGPYEQYF.

The chain carries TRBV15 and TRBJ2-7; TCRdb's D call, TRBD2, is unchecked because there is no DNA. Germline CDR1 reads LNHNV; CDR2 reads YYDKDF (reference sequence). The CDR3 covers 12 residues. The CDR3 spells CATSRDLAEQYF.

CDR3 sequence: CASSSRGSYNEQFF. The chain combines TRBV28 with TRBJ2-1. The germline V gene encodes CDR1 MDHEN and CDR2 SYDVKM. The CDR3 has 14 amino acids.

This rearrangement joins TRBV27 to TRBJ2-5; TCRdb picks TRBD1, but there is no DNA to check that call. The CDR3 loop spans 17 amino acids. Per the germline V gene, CDR1 is MNHEY and CDR2 is SMNVEV (reference sequence). CDR3 in amino acids: CASSSPRITGFGETQYF.

V and J are TRBV6-1 and TRBJ2-7; TCRdb returns TRBD2, unconfirmable since there is no DNA. In germline, CDR1 is MNHNS, CDR2 SASEGT. This CDR3 spans 14 amino acids. The CDR3 loop is CASEERGLPYEQYF.

This sequence joins TRBV28 and TRBJ1-5. CDR3 size: 15 residues. CDR1 MDHEN and CDR2 SYDVKM come from the germline V gene. This CDR3 reads CASSLRVVKNQPQHF.

The V call is TRBV10-3, the J call TRBJ2-1; TCRdb outputs TRBD1, but without DNA this stays unchecked. The CDR3 consists of 16 residues. From germline, CDR1 is ENHRY and CDR2 SYGVKD. Here the CDR3 reads CAIRDTGQGLINEQFF.

The chain carries TRBV25-1 and TRBJ2-5; the D call from TCRdb, TRBD1, cannot be confirmed without DNA. This CDR3 spans 14 amino acids. Looked up from germline, CDR1 is MGHDK and CDR2 is SYGVNS. The CDR3 is CASRGAGSQETQYF.